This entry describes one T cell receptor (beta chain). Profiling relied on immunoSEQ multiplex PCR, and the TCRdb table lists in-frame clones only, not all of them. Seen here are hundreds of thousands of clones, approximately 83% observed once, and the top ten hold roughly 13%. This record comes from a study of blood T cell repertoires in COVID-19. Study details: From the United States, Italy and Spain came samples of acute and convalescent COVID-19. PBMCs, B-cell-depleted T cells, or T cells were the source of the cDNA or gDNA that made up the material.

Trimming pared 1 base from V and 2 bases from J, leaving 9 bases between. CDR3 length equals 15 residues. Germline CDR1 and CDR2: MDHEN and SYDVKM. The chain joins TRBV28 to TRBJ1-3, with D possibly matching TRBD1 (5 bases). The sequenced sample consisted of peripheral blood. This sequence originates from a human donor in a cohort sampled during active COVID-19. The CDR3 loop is CASSLLIGAGNTIYF. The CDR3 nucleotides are TGTGCCAGCAGTTTATTGATAGGGGCTGGAAACACCATATATTTT.